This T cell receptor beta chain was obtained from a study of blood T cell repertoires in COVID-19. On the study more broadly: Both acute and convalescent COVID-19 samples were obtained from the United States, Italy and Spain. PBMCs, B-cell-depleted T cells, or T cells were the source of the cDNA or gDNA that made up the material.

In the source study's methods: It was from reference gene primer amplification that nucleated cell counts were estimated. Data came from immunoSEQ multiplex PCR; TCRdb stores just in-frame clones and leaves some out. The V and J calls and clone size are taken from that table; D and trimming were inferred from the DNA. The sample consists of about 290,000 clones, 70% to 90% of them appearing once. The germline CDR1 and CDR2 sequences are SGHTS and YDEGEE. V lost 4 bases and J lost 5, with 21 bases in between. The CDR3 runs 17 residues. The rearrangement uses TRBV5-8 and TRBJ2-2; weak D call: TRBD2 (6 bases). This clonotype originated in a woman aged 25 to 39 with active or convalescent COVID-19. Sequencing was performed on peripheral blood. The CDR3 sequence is CASSSDGRGEDTGELFF. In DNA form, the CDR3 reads TGTGCCAGCAGCAGTGATGGGCGTGGGGAGGATACCGGGGAGCTGTTTTTT.